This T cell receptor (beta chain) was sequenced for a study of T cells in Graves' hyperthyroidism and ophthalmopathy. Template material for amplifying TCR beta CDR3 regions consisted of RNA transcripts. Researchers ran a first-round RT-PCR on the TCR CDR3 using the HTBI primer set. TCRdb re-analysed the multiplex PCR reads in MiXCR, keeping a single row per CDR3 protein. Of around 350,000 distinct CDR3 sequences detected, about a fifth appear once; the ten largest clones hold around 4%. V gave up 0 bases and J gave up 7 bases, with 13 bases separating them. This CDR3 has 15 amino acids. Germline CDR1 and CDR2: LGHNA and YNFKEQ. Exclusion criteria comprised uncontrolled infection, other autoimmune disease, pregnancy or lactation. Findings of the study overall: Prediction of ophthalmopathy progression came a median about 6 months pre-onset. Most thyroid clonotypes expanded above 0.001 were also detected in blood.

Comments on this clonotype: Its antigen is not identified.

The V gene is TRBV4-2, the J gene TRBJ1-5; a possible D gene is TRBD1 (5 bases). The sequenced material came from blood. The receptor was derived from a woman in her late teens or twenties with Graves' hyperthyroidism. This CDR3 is CASSQEWAGSQPQHF. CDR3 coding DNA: TGTGCCAGCAGCCAAGAATGGGCAGGGTCCCAGCCCCAGCATTTT.